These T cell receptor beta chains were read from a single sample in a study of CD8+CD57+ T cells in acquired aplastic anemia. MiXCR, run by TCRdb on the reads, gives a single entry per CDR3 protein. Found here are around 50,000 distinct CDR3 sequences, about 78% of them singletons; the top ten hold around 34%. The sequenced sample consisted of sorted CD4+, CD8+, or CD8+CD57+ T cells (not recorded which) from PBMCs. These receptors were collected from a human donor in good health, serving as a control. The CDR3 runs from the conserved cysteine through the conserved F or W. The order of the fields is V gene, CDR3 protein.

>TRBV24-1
CATSDRGQGRETQYF
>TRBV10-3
CAISERGPNYGYTF
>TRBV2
CASREGGTDTQYF
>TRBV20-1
CSAVQVLSSYEQYF
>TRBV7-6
CASRDGTGDEKLFF
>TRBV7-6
CASSGYSHGGAYGQYF
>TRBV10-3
CAISDVSSGYTF
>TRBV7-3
CASSLTLAGVGTQYF
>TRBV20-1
CSARPRTTRSLGYQETQYF
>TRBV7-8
CASSLAGGSGETQYF
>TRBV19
CASSMGQVQETQYF
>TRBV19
CASSPGPNNYGYTF
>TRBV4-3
CASSQEDRASYNEQFF
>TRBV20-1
CSARVKGYSNQPQHF
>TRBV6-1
CASTRLGTSNSPLHF
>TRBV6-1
CASSREVASGNTIYF
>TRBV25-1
CASMGQDGGYTF
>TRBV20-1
CSATLYNEQFF
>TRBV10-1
CASGPMGQHIRLPLHF
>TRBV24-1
CATSDRGETQYF
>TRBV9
CASSVYGAGGGEQFF
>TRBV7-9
CASSLQGAGNDEQYF
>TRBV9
CASSVVRDEQFF
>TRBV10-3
CAISTGDRRYEQYF
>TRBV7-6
CASSYNMGANYEQYF
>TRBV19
CASSTGPSTEKLFF
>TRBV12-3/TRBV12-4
CASGGLTAYEQYF
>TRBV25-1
CASTDGPGIRGPDEKLFF
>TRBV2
CASSEIFGGSSYEQYF
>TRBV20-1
CSARAKTENTEAFF